The source of this T cell receptor beta chain is a study of control samples from healthy donors and cancer patients. Data came from immunoSEQ multiplex PCR; TCRdb stores just in-frame clones and leaves some out. The data contain 150,000 to 200,000 clones, approximately 91% of them singletons. Germline CDR1 reads LGHNT; CDR2 reads FRNRAP. There are 15 residues in the CDR3. The V segment lost 4 bases and the J segment 4 bases; nucleotides outside the gene matches: 9. Sequencing was done on a sample of blood. The TCR sequence derives from a woman between 40 and 55 years old in good health. The chain recombines TRBV12-5 with TRBJ1-1; 7 nucleotides match TRBD1. The DNA for the CDR3 is TGTGCTAGTGGTTCGCTCAGGGGGGCGGTCACTGAAGCTTTCTTT. Its translation: CASGSLRGAVTEAFF.